The present T cell receptor (beta chain) was sequenced within a study of chemoradiotherapy in HPV16-positive cancers. The repertoire was sequenced with immunoSEQ multiplex PCR; TCRdb's copy has only in-frame clones and lacks some. Seen here are 25,000 to 30,000 clones, 85% to 95% observed once, and the top ten hold 22%. Repeated repertoire sampling spanned the course of chemoradiotherapy. This CDR3 contains 15 residues. Germline CDR1 is MNHEY and CDR2 is SVGAGI. The V end was cut by 6 bases, the J end by 4 bases, with 19 bases between. This receptor was identified in a human donor with HPV-associated anogenital cancer. Specimen: blood, collected from a patient who underwent chemoradiotherapy. The chain recombines TRBV6-5 with TRBJ2-7, with D hard to call. The CDR3 loop is CASRRTANPGYEQYF. The CDR3 DNA follows: TGTGCCAGCAGACGTACAGCAAACCCCGGGTACGAGCAGTACTTC.